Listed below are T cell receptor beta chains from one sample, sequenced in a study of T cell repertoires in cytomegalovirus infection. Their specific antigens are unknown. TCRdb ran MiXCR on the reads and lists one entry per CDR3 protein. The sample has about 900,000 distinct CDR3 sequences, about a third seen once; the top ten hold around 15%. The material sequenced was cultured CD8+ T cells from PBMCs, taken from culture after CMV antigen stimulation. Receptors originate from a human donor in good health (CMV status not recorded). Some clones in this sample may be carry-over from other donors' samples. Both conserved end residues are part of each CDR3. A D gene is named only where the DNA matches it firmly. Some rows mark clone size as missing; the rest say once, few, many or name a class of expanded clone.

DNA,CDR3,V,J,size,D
TGTGCCAGCAGAGGGGACAAAAAGTACTTC,CASRGDKKYF,TRBV2,TRBJ2-7,NA,NA
TGTGCCAGCAGTTCTCGGACTAGCGGGGGGGCTTACATTCAGTACTTC,CASSSRTSGGAYIQYF,TRBV27,TRBJ2-4,NA,TRBD2
TGTGCCAGCAGTACGGCCAATGGTGGCGAGCAGTACTTC,CASSTANGGEQYF,TRBV6-6,TRBJ2-7,few,NA
TGTGTCATCTCTCTCGGGACAGGGGTCCAAGAGACCCAGTACTTC,CVISLGTGVQETQYF,TRBV7-3,TRBJ2-5,NA,TRBD1
TGCGCCAGCAGCCAGATTGGGGGGAAGGAGAACACTGAAGCTTTCTTT,CASSQIGGKENTEAFF,TRBV4-1,TRBJ1-1,many,NA
TGTGCCAGCAGTCTTCGACAGGGGCAGGAAAAACTGTTTTTT,CASSLRQGQEKLFF,TRBV27,TRBJ1-4,NA,TRBD1
TGTGCCATACTAGGCCTCGGGGATACGCAGTATTTT,CAILGLGDTQYF,TRBV11-2,TRBJ2-3,NA,NA
TGTGCCAGCAGCTTAGGAATGAATGAAGCTTTCTTT,CASSLGMNEAFF,TRBV7-9,TRBJ1-1,few,NA
TGTGCCAGCAGTCGACAGGGGCGTAACTATGGCTACACCTTC,CASSRQGRNYGYTF,TRBV6-2/TRBV6-3,TRBJ1-2,many,TRBD1
TGTGCCAGCAGTGGGGGGCCCCCGGAAAGCACTGAAGCTTTCTTT,CASSGGPPESTEAFF,TRBV2,TRBJ1-1,NA,NA
TGTGCCAGCACCGTAAGCCCTTTGGCAGATACGCAGTATTTT,CASTVSPLADTQYF,TRBV2,TRBJ2-3,NA,NA
TGCAGTGCTAGCTCACCGGGCCTAACCTACGAGCAGTACTTC,CSASSPGLTYEQYF,TRBV20-1,TRBJ2-7,NA,NA
TGTGCCAGTAGTATGGGTAGGTACAATGAGCAGTTCTTC,CASSMGRYNEQFF,TRBV19,TRBJ2-1,NA,NA
TGTGCCAGCAGCTCGATAGGACTTGAAGCTTTCTTT,CASSSIGLEAFF,TRBV7-9,TRBJ1-1,NA,NA
TGTGCCAGCAGCTTAGAAGTAATAGCCTCTAACTATGGCTACACCTTC,CASSLEVIASNYGYTF,TRBV7-2,TRBJ1-2,many,NA
TGTGCCAGCAGCCCTACCCGGGGGTGGAATGAGCAGTTCTTC,CASSPTRGWNEQFF,TRBV7-2,TRBJ2-1,many,NA
TGTGCCAGTAGTTGGGGGATGAGGAAGCCCCAGCATTTT,CASSWGMRKPQHF,TRBV19,TRBJ1-5,NA,NA
TGTGCCAGCAGCTTAGTTAGACAGAACACTGAAGCTTTCTTT,CASSLVRQNTEAFF,TRBV7-2,TRBJ1-1,many,NA
TGTGCCAGCAGCAGGACTAGCGGGGGCCACATCTACAATGAGCAGTTCTTC,CASSRTSGGHIYNEQFF,TRBV7-2,TRBJ2-1,many,TRBD2
TGTGCCAGTAGTATAGTTGGACAGTTGGGGTTCCGTAGCAATCAGCCCCAGCATTTT,CASSIVGQLGFRSNQPQHF,TRBV19,TRBJ1-5,few,NA
TGTGCCAGCAGCGGCGGACAGGGGAGCTCCTACAATGAGCAGTTCTTC,CASSGGQGSSYNEQFF,TRBV7-9,TRBJ2-1,NA,TRBD1
TGTGCCAGCAGTTACCGCCAGCCCCCCAGTCAGCCCCAGCATTTT,CASSYRQPPSQPQHF,TRBV6-2/TRBV6-3,TRBJ1-5,NA,NA
TGTGCCAGCAGCTGGGTTATGGGGGGGCCCTCGTCTTCGGAAGAGACCCAGTACTTC,CASSWVMGGPSSSEETQYF,TRBV5-4,TRBJ2-5,few,NA
TGCGCCAGCAGCCAGGGACCCGGATCAGGCACAGATACGCAGTATTTT,CASSQGPGSGTDTQYF,TRBV4-1,TRBJ2-3,NA,NA
TGTGCCAGCAGCTGGGGAAGGGGATCGAACACCGGGGAGCTGTTTTTT,CASSWGRGSNTGELFF,TRBV12-3/TRBV12-4,TRBJ2-2,many,NA
TGTGCCAGCAGTCCCACGCGACAGGGAGGTGAAAAACTGTTTTTT,CASSPTRQGGEKLFF,TRBV6-5,TRBJ1-4,NA,TRBD1
TGTGCCAGCAGTGAAGGAGGGCCGAATAGTTACACCGGGGAGCTGTTTTTT,CASSEGGPNSYTGELFF,TRBV6-1,TRBJ2-2,NA,NA
TGTGCCAGCAGCGCAGCTGGGGAGAATACGCAGTATTTT,CASSAAGENTQYF,TRBV7-6,TRBJ2-3,many,NA
TGTGCCAGCGGGAGGACCGTCTACAATGAGCAGTTCTTC,CASGRTVYNEQFF,TRBV6-2/TRBV6-3,TRBJ2-1,once,NA
TGTGCCAGCAGCCGGACAGGGAGTACCCAGTACTTC,CASSRTGSTQYF,TRBV7-2,TRBJ2-5,many,TRBD1
TGTGCCACCAGCAGAGATCTAGACCCTAGCGGGTACAATGAGCAGTTCTTC,CATSRDLDPSGYNEQFF,TRBV15,TRBJ2-1,few,TRBD2
TGTGCCAGCAGCACTAGCGTGGGCTCCAACACCGGGGAGCTGTTTTTT,CASSTSVGSNTGELFF,TRBV9,TRBJ2-2,NA,TRBD2
TGTGCCAGCAGTTCCTCCTGGACAGGGATTCTCTATGGCTACACCTTC,CASSSSWTGILYGYTF,TRBV12-3/TRBV12-4,TRBJ1-2,many,TRBD1
TGTGCCAGCAGCGAAACAGGGGACGATGAGCAGTTCTTC,CASSETGDDEQFF,TRBV7-6,TRBJ2-1,many,TRBD1
TGTGCCAGCAGTGAAGACGGGGGTTCGGAGACCCAGTACTTC,CASSEDGGSETQYF,TRBV6-4,TRBJ2-5,few,NA
TGTGCCAGCAGAAACCCTCCCGGAGATGAGCAGTTCTTC,CASRNPPGDEQFF,TRBV7-9,TRBJ2-1,NA,NA
TGTGCCAGCAGTTACTCGCCGAAGGCCAGGCCACCCGACAGGGCCGGGGGGAATCCTGAAGCTTTCTTT,CASSYSPKARPPDRAGGNPEAFF,TRBV6-2/TRBV6-3,TRBJ1-1,few,TRBD1
TGTGTCAGCAACTTAGGGGGTGAAGCTTTCTTT,CVSNLGGEAFF,TRBV7-8,TRBJ1-1,NA,NA
TGTGCCAGCAGCATAGGACTAGCGGGGGGAAATGAGCAGTTCTTC,CASSIGLAGGNEQFF,TRBV7-9,TRBJ2-1,NA,TRBD2
TGTGCTAGTGGTTTGACAAATTCACCCCTCCACTTT,CASGLTNSPLHF,TRBV12-5,TRBJ1-6,NA,NA
TGTGCCAGCAGTTTACAGGGTTCTAGCACAGATACGCAGTATTTT,CASSLQGSSTDTQYF,TRBV28,TRBJ2-3,few,NA
TGTGCCAGCAGTTTATTCGGTAGTCAGCCCCAGCATTTT,CASSLFGSQPQHF,TRBV27,TRBJ1-5,NA,NA
TGTGCCAGCAGTCACCGGGACAGGGGTTACAATGAGCAGTTCTTC,CASSHRDRGYNEQFF,TRBV6-6,TRBJ2-1,few,TRBD1
TGTGCCAGCAGGCCGGGACAGGGGACTGAAGCTTTCTTT,CASRPGQGTEAFF,TRBV27,TRBJ1-1,few,TRBD1
TGTGCCAGCAGCCGAGGGGTCGGGCGCACCATATATTTT,CASSRGVGRTIYF,TRBV7-2,TRBJ1-3,few,NA
TGTGCCAGTAGTATGTACAATGAGCAGTTCTTC,CASSMYNEQFF,TRBV19,TRBJ2-1,many,NA
TGTGCCAGCAGTTTTAGCGGCACTGAAGCTTTCTTT,CASSFSGTEAFF,TRBV12-3/TRBV12-4,TRBJ1-1,many,NA